Here is one T cell receptor beta chain with its context. This sample stems from a study of shared clonotypes between healthy human individuals. Each PCR replicate from the sorted subsets contained around 0.2 ug DNA, which is some 31,000 T cell genomes. Libraries were prepared by immunoSEQ multiplex PCR; TCRdb keeps only in-frame clonotypes and omits some of them. The sample yields approximately 2,000,000 clones, 93% seen once. The germline gives CDR1 LGHNA, CDR2 YNFKEQ. Trimming pared 4 bases from V and 4 bases from J, leaving 12 bases between. The CDR3 runs 14 residues. Selected positively for CCR7 and CD45RO-negative, naive CD8 cells excluded terminally differentiated effector memory CD45RA+ cells.

The sequence was collected from a man aged 18 to 30 in good health. Some clones in this sample may be carry-over from other donors' samples. The sample taken for sequencing was naive CD8+ T cells from PBMCs. The gene calls are TRBV4-2 and TRBJ2-3, with no clear D. The CDR3, as DNA: TGTGCCAGCAGCCCGAACCCTGGAGCAGATACGCAGTATTTT. This gives the protein CASSPNPGADTQYF.